The T cell receptor (beta chain) under discussion was sequenced for a study of T cells after yellow fever vaccination. This clonotype was seen a few times. The antigen is not known. The CDR3 runs 12 residues. V lost 5 bases and J 4 bases, leaving 8 bases between the germline ends. From germline, CDR1 is SGHTA and CDR2 FQGNSA. Study results and limitations: It was a weaker secondary response, yet one that peaked faster, at day 5 versus 15.

Conversion of TCR transcripts into cDNA relied on 5'RACE template switching, which added a universal primer site and UMIs. TCRdb used MiXCR to reprocess the 5' RACE reads, holding one entry per CDR3 protein. This sample has approximately 300,000 distinct CDR3 sequences; 6.5% to 8.5% occur once, and the top ten carry roughly 19%. This rearrangement joins TRBV7-2 to TRBJ2-5; unclear D gene. Sequenced here: PBMCs, sampled roughly 45 days after the first yellow fever vaccination. This sequence was found in a man between 18 and 35 years old who received the YFV17D yellow fever vaccine. The CDR3 reads CASSPHGETQYF. CDR3 coding DNA: TGTGCCAGCAGCCCTCACGGAGAGACCCAGTACTTC.